The following is a T cell receptor (beta chain) sequence with its context. Per the original data handling: The assay estimated nucleated cells by amplifying reference gene primers. The method was immunoSEQ multiplex PCR; TCRdb's version includes in-frame clones alone and lacks a portion of them. For V, J and clone size, that table is used; D and trimming come from the DNA. This sample has 80,000 to 100,000 clones, with approximately 91% found just once. This sample stems from a study of blood T cell repertoires in COVID-19. Across the study: COVID-19 samples collected from the United States, Italy and Spain covered acute and convalescent phases. Sources were T cells, B-cell-depleted T cells, or PBMCs; the material itself was cDNA or gDNA.

This receptor was taken from a human donor with active COVID-19. The donor label of this sample is uncertain. The sequenced sample consisted of peripheral blood.

CDR3 sequence (DNA): TGTGCCAGCAGTTTATGGAAGGGGTTGGATGAGCAGTTCTTC. Protein sequence: CASSLWKGLDEQFF. The chain links TRBV28 to TRBJ2-1, with TRBD1 as a possible D gene (5 bases). Germline V CDR1 and CDR2: MDHEN, SYDVKM. This CDR3 is built from 14 residues. V shed 0 bases and J shed 8 bases, with 11 bases lying between them.